Each of the 23 T cell receptor beta chains below was sequenced from the same sample in a study of blood T cells in healthy people across ages. The authors ran a second PCR of about 7 to 11 cycles using a sample-barcoded 5' primer and a J-beta primer mix. TCRdb re-derived calls from the 5' RACE reads in MiXCR, one entry per CDR3 protein. The data hold over 700,000 distinct CDR3 sequences, with more than 20% observed a single time. This sample also belongs to another study, concerning T cells of mothers and their children.

Sequencing was performed on blood. The source is a boy aged 10-17 years in good health.

The chain has TRBV29-1 and TRBJ2-5, with D possibly being TRBD1 (6 bases). The J call may be incorrect, as the DNA end agrees better with TRBJ2-7. This CDR3 region has 12 residues. Germline assignment: CDR1 SQVTM and CDR2 ANQGSEA. CDR3 residues: CSVYRDPYEQYF. The CDR3 DNA is TGCAGCGTTTACAGGGACCCCTACGAGCAGTACTTC.

This clonotype has only a few counts. CDR3 in DNA: TGCGCCAGCAGCGAGACGACAGTAACTAATGAAAAACTGTTTTTT. This codes for CASSETTVTNEKLFF. This chain links TRBV5-1 with TRBJ1-4, with D perhaps matching TRBD1 (5 bases). Germline V gene lookup returns CDR1 SGHRS and CDR2 YFSETQ. The V and J ends lost 4 bases and 1 base respectively, with 11 bases between them. This CDR3 is 15 amino acids long.

This clonotype appeared a few times. The V and J genes are TRBV12-3 or TRBV12-4 and TRBJ1-3, with D perhaps TRBD1 (6 bases). V was trimmed by 6 bases and J by 7 bases, leaving 16 bases between them. The CDR3 is made up of 14 amino acids. CDR3 amino acids: CASRGGQRRNTIYF. The CDR3 nucleotides read TGTGCCAGCAGGGGTGGACAGAGGCGCAACACCATATATTTT.

This clonotype has only a few counts. V gene TRBV3-1 combines with J gene TRBJ1-4; D gene ambiguous. Trimming took off 2 bases at V and 4 bases at J, with 2 bases between the two ends. This CDR3 has 12 amino acids. The germline V gene encodes CDR1 LGHDT and CDR2 YNNKEL (reference sequence). Here the CDR3 DNA reads TGTGCCAGCAGCCAAAATAATGAAAAACTGTTTTTT. Encoded protein: CASSQNNEKLFF.

The chain carries TRBV28 and TRBJ2-3; D possibly corresponds to TRBD2 (6 bases). The CDR3 contains 14 residues. CDR1 and CDR2 (germline): MDHEN, SYDVKM. Trimming took 2 bases from V and 2 from J, leaving 8 bases between them. CDR3 nucleotide sequence: TGTGCCAGCAGTTTAGGAGGGGTCACAGATACGCAGTATTTT. Its protein is CASSLGGVTDTQYF. Variable domain in full (rest from reference TRBV28 and TRBJ2-3): DVKVTQSSRYLVKRTGEKVFLECVQDMDHENMFWYRQDPGLGLRLIYFSYDVKMKEKGDIPEGYSVSREKKERFSLILESASTNQTSMYLCASSLGGVTDTQYFGPGTRLTVL.

The rearrangement joins TRBV7-3 to TRBJ2-5, with D possibly TRBD1 on 5 matching bases. With the DNA end fitting TRBJ2-1 better, the J assignment may be wrong. The length of the CDR3 is 14 residues. Germline values: CDR1 SGHTA, CDR2 FQGTGA. The CDR3 bases are TGTGCCAGCAGCTCGACGGTGGGGCCGGGTGAGCAGTTCTTC. It specifies CASSSTVGPGEQFF.

This clonotype occurred a few times. The chain has TRBV15 and TRBJ2-7; 8 nucleotides line up with TRBD1. V shed 4 bases, J shed 5 bases, and the junction held 10 bases outside the gene matches. This CDR3 region has 15 residues. Germline V gives CDR1 LNHNV, CDR2 YYDKDF (reference sequence). The CDR3 loop is CATSTMQGQAHEQYF. As DNA, the CDR3 is TGTGCCACCAGCACCATGCAGGGACAGGCCCACGAGCAGTACTTC.

The genes are TRBV27 and TRBJ2-5, with D maybe TRBD2 (6 bases). This CDR3 contains 13 residues. Germline V gives CDR1 MNHEY, CDR2 SMNVEV (reference sequence). Trimming removed 4 bases from V and 3 bases from J, with 9 bases in between. The CDR3 loop reads CASSYWGEETQYF. In DNA form, the CDR3 reads TGTGCCAGCAGTTATTGGGGGGAAGAGACCCAGTACTTC.

This clonotype has more than one count but fewer than ten. The gene calls are TRBV7-9 and TRBJ1-1; D uncertain. The length of the CDR3 is 15 residues. The V gene's germline CDR1 is SEHNR and CDR2 FQNEAQ (reference sequence). V gave up 3 bases and J gave up 3 bases, with 14 bases separating them. CDR3 bases: TGTGCCAGCAGCTTTCCTCCGGGGTGGGACACTGAAGCTTTCTTT. Its protein is CASSFPPGWDTEAFF.

This clonotype came up a few times. This sequence joins TRBV12-5 and TRBJ2-1, with D tentatively TRBD1 (6 bases). V was clipped by 8 bases and J by 8 bases, with 19 bases between them. The CDR3 spans 14 residues. In germline, CDR1 is LGHNT, CDR2 FRNRAP. The DNA of the CDR3 is TGTGCTAGTATCGCAGGGGCGATCACCCATGAGCAGTTCTTC. This gives the protein CASIAGAITHEQFF.

This clonotype was seen a few times. This chain links TRBV4-1 with TRBJ1-1; TRBD1 matches at 7 bases. V was pared by 3 bases and J by 0 bases, with 4 bases of the junction left unmatched. Germline CDR1 and CDR2: MGHRA and YSYEKL. The CDR3 has 15 residues. CDR3 region: CASSHPDRMNTEAFF. DNA of the CDR3: TGCGCCAGCAGCCACCCGGACAGGATGAACACTGAAGCTTTCTTT.

This clonotype has a handful of counts. The chain uses TRBV15 and TRBJ2-2; the D is unclear. The ends were cut back, 0 bases at V and 3 bases at J, with 5 bases in the middle. CDR1 is LNHNV and CDR2 is YYDKDF in the germline V gene (reference sequence). This CDR3 comprises 14 residues. The CDR3 nucleotides are TGTGCCACCAGCAGAGATCTGTACACCGGGGAGCTGTTTTTT. Amino acids: CATSRDLYTGELFF.

This chain joins TRBV4-1 and TRBJ2-5; 10 nucleotides align to TRBD2. The J call may be wrong; the DNA end is better matched by TRBJ2-1. The CDR3 extends over 16 amino acids. Germline CDR1 is MGHRA and CDR2 is YSYEKL. Here the CDR3 reads CASSQGLSSGRTEQFF. The CDR3 DNA is TGCGCCAGCAGCCAAGGATTGTCTAGCGGGAGAACGGAGCAGTTCTTC.

This clonotype was seen more than once but under ten times. The chain is built from TRBV5-1 and TRBJ2-5; D uncertain. Matching the DNA end better, TRBJ2-7 makes the J call doubtful. The CDR3 runs 13 residues. Germline lookup yields CDR1 SGHRS and CDR2 YFSETQ. CDR3 coding DNA: TGCGCCAGCAGCTTGGAACAGCCCTACGAGCAGTACTTC. It is translated as CASSLEQPYEQYF.

This clonotype was seen a few times. This chain joins TRBV28 and TRBJ2-6; 8 nucleotides align to TRBD1. The CDR3 length is 15 residues. From germline, CDR1 is MDHEN and CDR2 SYDVKM. The CDR3 DNA sequence: TGTGCAACCGGGACAGGCCTCTCTGGGGCCAACGTCCTGACTTTC. It translates to CATGTGLSGANVLTF.

This clonotype came up a few times. This chain joins TRBV5-1 and TRBJ2-3; no firm D call. This CDR3 contains 15 residues. Trimming removed 2 bases at V and 1 base at J, with 11 bases between. Germline lookup yields CDR1 SGHRS and CDR2 YFSETQ. The CDR3 DNA follows: TGCGCCAGCAGCTTACTATCCTCTGGCACAGATACGCAGTATTTT. Its translation is CASSLLSSGTDTQYF.

The chain recombines TRBV7-6 with TRBJ2-7; D unclear. In germline, CDR1 is SGHVS, CDR2 FNYEAQ. The CDR3 has 14 amino acids. Between the trimmed V and J ends, which lost 0 bases and 7 bases, there was a span of 13 bases. In DNA form, the CDR3 reads TGTGCCAGCAGCTTAGCCGGGTCAGGTGGAGAGCAGTACTTC. Encoded protein: CASSLAGSGGEQYF. Using reference TRBV7-6 and TRBJ2-7 for the parts outside the CDR3, the full variable domain is GAGVSQSPRYKVTKRGQDVALRCDPISGHVSLYWYRQALGQGPEFLTYFNYEAQQDKSGLPNDRFSAERPEGSISTLTIQRTEQRDSAMYRCASSLAGSGGEQYFGPGTRLTVT.

This clonotype was seen a handful of times. The chain joins TRBV9 to TRBJ2-1; weak D call: TRBD1 (6 bases). CDR1 SGDLS and CDR2 YYNGEE come from the germline V gene. V was trimmed by 0 bases and J by 1 base, leaving 8 bases between them. CDR3 size: 15 residues. The CDR3 region is CASSVAGTSYNEQFF. CDR3 nucleotide sequence: TGTGCCAGCAGCGTAGCTGGGACATCCTACAATGAGCAGTTCTTC. Supplemented by reference TRBV9 and TRBJ2-1, the full variable domain reads DSGVTQTPKHLITATGQRVTLRCSPRSGDLSVYWYQQSLDQGLQFLIQYYNGEERAKGNILERFSAQQFPDLHSELNLSSLELGDSALYFCASSVAGTSYNEQFFGPGTRLTVL.

The J gene is TRBJ2-1, the V gene TRBV6-2 or TRBV6-3; the D gene is possibly TRBD2 (5 bases). The CDR3 is made up of 16 amino acids. Germline-derived CDR1 and CDR2 are MNHEY and SVGEGT. Trimming cost V 1 base and J 0 bases, with 10 bases left between them. CDR3 region: CASSYFGLGSYNEQFF. CDR3 coding DNA: TGTGCCAGCAGTTACTTTGGACTGGGCTCCTACAATGAGCAGTTCTTC.

This sequence joins TRBV7-6 and TRBJ2-1, with D uncertain. The V gene lost 1 base and the J gene lost 0 bases, with 10 bases spanning the gap. The CDR3 is made up of 16 amino acids. Germline-derived CDR1 and CDR2 are SGHVS and FNYEAQ. This chain's CDR3 is CASSLVQRSSYNEQFF. Written as DNA, the CDR3 is TGTGCCAGCAGCTTAGTCCAGAGGAGCTCCTACAATGAGCAGTTCTTC.

This clonotype was detected a few times. The junction shows a germline mismatch at one end, possibly a read error. This chain connects TRBV7-3 to TRBJ2-1; 10 nucleotides line up with TRBD1. CDR1 SGHTA and CDR2 FQGTGA come from the germline V gene. The CDR3 has 13 amino acids. CDR3 sequence (DNA): TGTGCCAGCAGCCGTCTTGGACAGGGGGTTCAGATCTTC. This sequence encodes CASSRLGQGVQIF.

The J gene is TRBJ1-5, the V gene TRBV15, with TRBD1 matching over 7 bases. Germline trimming cut 3 bases from V and 6 bases from J; bases unmatched to any gene: 2. This CDR3 has 13 amino acids. Germline V gene data show CDR1 as LNHNV and CDR2 as YYDKDF (reference sequence). In nucleotides, the CDR3 is TGTGCCACCAGCAGGCAGGGGGTTCAGCCCCAGCATTTT. This encodes CATSRQGVQPQHF.

V and J are TRBV7-2 and TRBJ2-1, with 9 nucleotides matching TRBD2. Trimming removed 1 base from V and 10 bases from J; junction bases left unmatched: 5. Germline-derived CDR1 and CDR2 are SGHTA and FQGNSA. The CDR3 is made up of 14 amino acids. The CDR3 loop reads CASSLDAGGLEQFF. The CDR3 DNA reads TGTGCCAGCAGCTTAGACGCGGGAGGGCTAGAGCAGTTCTTC.